The present TCR beta chain was sequenced within a study of cytomegalovirus exposure and HLA in healthy donors. This CDR3 is 13 amino acids long. Between the trimmed V and J ends, which lost 1 base and 6 bases, there was a span of 7 bases. Germline V gives CDR1 SGHVS, CDR2 FQNEAQ. Use of 60 Vbeta and 13 Jbeta primers characterized the PCR. Assay: immunoSEQ multiplex PCR; the TCRdb copy retains only in-frame clones and omits some. The sample has 100,000 to 150,000 clones; 60% to 85% are singletons. This clonotype was obtained from a female donor in good health and CMV-seronegative. This chain links TRBV7-8 with TRBJ2-1; D ambiguous. Sequenced: PBMCs. DNA of the CDR3: TGTGCCAGCAGCTTAGGTGGCAGCAATGAGCAGTTCTTC. It yields the protein CASSLGGSNEQFF. The variable domain in full, completed from reference TRBV7-8 and TRBJ2-1, reads GAGVSQSPRYKVAKRGQDVALRCDPISGHVSLFWYQQALGQGPEFLTYFQNEAQLDKSGLPSDRFFAERPEGSVSTLKIQRTQQEDSAVYLCASSLGGSNEQFFGPGTRLTVL.